This T cell receptor (beta chain) was identified during a study of T-cell reconstitution after alpha-beta-depleted transplantation in children. CDR1 and CDR2 (germline): MNHNY, SVGAGI (reference sequence). Deletions cut 5 bases from V and 9 bases from J, with 11 bases between. The CDR3 runs 12 residues. Only one count was recorded for this clonotype. The library targeted TCRbeta and was prepared with unique molecular identifiers. In TCRdb, the PCR reads were re-called with MiXCR into one record per CDR3 protein. Here the sample spans about 500,000 distinct CDR3 sequences, 30% to 35% being singletons. The clonotype originates from a human donor who donated a stem cell graft to a child with aplastic anemia. Source: PBMCs from the stem cell graft donor, taken from the stem cell graft. V gene TRBV6-6 combines with J gene TRBJ1-5; no clear D. The DNA of the CDR3 is TGTGCCAGCAGTCCTCCTACGGGGCCCCAGCATTTT. Translating gives CASSPPTGPQHF.